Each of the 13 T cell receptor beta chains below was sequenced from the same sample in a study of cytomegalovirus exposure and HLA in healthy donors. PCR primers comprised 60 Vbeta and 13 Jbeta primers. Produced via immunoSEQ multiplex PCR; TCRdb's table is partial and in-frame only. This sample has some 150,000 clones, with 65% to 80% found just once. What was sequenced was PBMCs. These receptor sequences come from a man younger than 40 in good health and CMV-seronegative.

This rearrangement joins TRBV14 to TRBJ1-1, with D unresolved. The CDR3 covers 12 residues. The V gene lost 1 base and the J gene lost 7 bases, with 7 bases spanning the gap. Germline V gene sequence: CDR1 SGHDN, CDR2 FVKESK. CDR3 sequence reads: CASSQGALEAFF. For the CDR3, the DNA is TGTGCCAGCAGCCAAGGGGCACTTGAAGCTTTCTTT.

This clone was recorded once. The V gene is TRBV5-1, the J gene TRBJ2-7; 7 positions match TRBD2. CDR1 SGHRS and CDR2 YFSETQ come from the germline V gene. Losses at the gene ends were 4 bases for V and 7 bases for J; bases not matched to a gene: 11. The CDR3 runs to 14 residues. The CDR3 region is CASSAGVGEGEQYF. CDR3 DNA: TGCGCCAGCAGCGCCGGGGTAGGGGAGGGGGAGCAGTACTTC.

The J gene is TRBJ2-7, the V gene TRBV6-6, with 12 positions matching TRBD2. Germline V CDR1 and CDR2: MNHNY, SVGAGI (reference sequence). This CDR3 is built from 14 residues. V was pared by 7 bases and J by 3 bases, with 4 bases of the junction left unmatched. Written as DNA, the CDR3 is TGTGCCAGCACCGAACTAGCGGGGGGCTACGAGCAGTACTTC. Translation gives CASTELAGGYEQYF.

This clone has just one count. CDR3 protein: CASSPRVSDGSEKLFF. In DNA form, the CDR3 reads TGTGCCAGCAGCCCGCGAGTAAGCGATGGAAGCGAAAAACTGTTTTTT. The rearrangement joins TRBV7-2 to TRBJ1-4; D remains unclear. V was cut by 5 bases and J by 8 bases, with 21 bases left in between. The germline V gene encodes CDR1 SGHTA and CDR2 FQGNSA. The CDR3 covers 16 residues.

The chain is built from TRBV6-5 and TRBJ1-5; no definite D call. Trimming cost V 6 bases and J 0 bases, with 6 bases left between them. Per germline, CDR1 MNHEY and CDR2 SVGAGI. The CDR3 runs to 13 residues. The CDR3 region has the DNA TGTGCCAGCAGCCCCTATAGCAATCAGCCCCAGCATTTT. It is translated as CASSPYSNQPQHF.

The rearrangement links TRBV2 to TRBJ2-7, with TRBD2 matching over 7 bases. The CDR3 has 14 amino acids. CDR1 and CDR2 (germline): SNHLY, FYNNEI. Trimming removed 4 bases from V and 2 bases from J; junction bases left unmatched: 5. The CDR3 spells CASSVSAGAYEQYF. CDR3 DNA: TGTGCCAGCAGTGTGAGTGCGGGGGCCTACGAGCAGTACTTC.

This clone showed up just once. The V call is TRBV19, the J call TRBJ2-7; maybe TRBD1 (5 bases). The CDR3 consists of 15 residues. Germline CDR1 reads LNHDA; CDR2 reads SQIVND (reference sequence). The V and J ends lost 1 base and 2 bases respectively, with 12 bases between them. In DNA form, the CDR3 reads TGTGCCAGTAGTATAGTTGGGGCCGGTACCTACGAGCAGTACTTC. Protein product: CASSIVGAGTYEQYF.

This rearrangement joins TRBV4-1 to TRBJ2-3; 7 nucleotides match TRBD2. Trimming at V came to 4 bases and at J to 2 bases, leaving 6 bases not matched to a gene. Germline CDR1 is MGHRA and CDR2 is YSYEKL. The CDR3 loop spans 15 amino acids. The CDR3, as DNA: TGCGCCAGCAGCCCTACTAGCGTATTCACAGATACGCAGTATTTT. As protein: CASSPTSVFTDTQYF.

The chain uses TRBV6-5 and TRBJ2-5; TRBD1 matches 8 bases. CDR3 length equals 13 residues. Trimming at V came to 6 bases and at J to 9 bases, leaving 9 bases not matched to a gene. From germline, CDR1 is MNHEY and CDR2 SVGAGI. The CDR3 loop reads CASSQIDRGSQYF. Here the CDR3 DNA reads TGTGCCAGCAGCCAAATCGACAGGGGATCCCAGTACTTC.

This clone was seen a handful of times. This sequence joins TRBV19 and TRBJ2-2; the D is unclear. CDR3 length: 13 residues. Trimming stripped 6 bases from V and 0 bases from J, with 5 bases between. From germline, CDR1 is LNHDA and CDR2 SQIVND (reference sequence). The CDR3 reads CASSRTNTGELFF. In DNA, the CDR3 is TGTGCCAGTAGCCGTACGAACACCGGGGAGCTGTTTTTT.

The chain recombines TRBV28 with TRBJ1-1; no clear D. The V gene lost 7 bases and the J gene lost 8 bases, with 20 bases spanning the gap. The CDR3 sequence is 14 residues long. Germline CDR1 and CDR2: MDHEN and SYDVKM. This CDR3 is CASTPWERVREAFF. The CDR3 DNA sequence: TGTGCCAGCACCCCCTGGGAGAGGGTAAGAGAAGCTTTCTTT.

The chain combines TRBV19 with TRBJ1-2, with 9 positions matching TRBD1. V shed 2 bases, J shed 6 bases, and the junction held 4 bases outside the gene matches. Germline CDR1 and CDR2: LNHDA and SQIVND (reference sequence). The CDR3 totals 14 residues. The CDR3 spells CASSIRDRAHGYTF. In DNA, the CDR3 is TGTGCCAGTAGTATAAGGGACAGGGCCCATGGCTACACCTTC.

CDR3 protein: CASSEVLAGDQYF. The DNA of the CDR3 is TGTGCCAGCAGTGAAGTTCTGGCGGGAGATCAGTATTTT. The chain joins TRBV6-1 to TRBJ2-3, with TRBD2 identical over 7 bases. CDR1 is MNHNS, CDR2 SASEGT, per germline. This CDR3 is 13 amino acids long. Losses at the gene ends were 1 base for V and 12 bases for J; bases not matched to a gene: 7.